The clone carrying this TCR beta chain was recorded many times. Its antigen is not known. Molecular barcoded adaptors covering alpha/delta and beta/gamma chains were used on about 390 ng RNA. In TCRdb, the reads were re-called with MiXCR into one record per CDR3 protein. Of approximately 65,000 distinct CDR3 sequences listed, around 14% are singletons. This CDR3 spans 13 amino acids. From germline, CDR1 is DFQATT and CDR2 SNEGSKA (reference sequence). V was clipped by 6 bases and J by 1 base, with 12 bases between them. This sample was included in a study of read filtering for tumor transcriptome and immune sequencing. Turning to the study itself: The cohort had about 16 men and over eleven women aged about 45 to 80, mean about 68 years. By R-ISS, stages I, II and III held around 8, 15 and 7 patients.

Study conclusions and caveats: Approximately 77% of IR-seq clonotypes had a single read, yet these held about 3.4% of reads.

The material sequenced was a population of CD138-negative cells sorted from bone marrow. The chain uses TRBV20-1 and TRBJ2-5; D may be TRBD2 (6 bases). The TCR originated in a donor aged 40 or over with multiple myeloma. CDR3 bases: TGCAGTGCGGGCGGGAAGGCCCAAGAGACCCAGTACTTC. Protein sequence: CSAGGKAQETQYF.